This T cell receptor (beta chain) derives from a study of blood T cell repertoires in COVID-19. On the study more broadly: Samples taken during acute and convalescent COVID-19 were collected in the United States, Italy and Spain.

In the original processing: Reference gene primer amplification in the assay estimated nucleated cell counts. Libraries were prepared by immunoSEQ multiplex PCR; TCRdb keeps only in-frame clonotypes and omits some of them. Clonal size and the V and J genes are those of that table, whereas D and trimming came from the DNA. Of around 250,000 clones in the sample, under 85% were seen once. The origin of this receptor is a man aged 25 to 40 who had recovered from COVID-19. Sample: peripheral blood.

DNA for the CDR3: TGTGCCAGCAATAGGGGGGACAGGGGAGAAAGCTACACCTTC. Translating it yields CASNRGDRGESYTF. The chain combines TRBV11-2 with TRBJ1-2, with 10 bases aligning to TRBD1. The germline CDR1 and CDR2 sequences are SGHAT and FQNNGV. The CDR3 consists of 14 residues. The V and J ends lost 7 bases and 9 bases, in that order; junction bases with no gene match: 11. Full variable domain (missing parts from reference TRBV11-2 and TRBJ1-2): EAGVAQSPRYKIIEKRQSVAFWCNPISGHATLYWYQQILGQGPKLLIQFQNNGVVDDSQLPKDRFSAERLKGVDSTLKIQPAKLEDSAVYLCASNRGDRGESYTFGSGTRLTVV.